Here is one T cell receptor (beta chain) with its context. Recovered status in Cohort 3 required two negative PCRs, clearance, or symptom resolution. Germline CDR1 is SGHDT and CDR2 is YYEEEE. The CDR3 is 14 amino acids. Trimming pared 5 bases from V and 0 bases from J, leaving 9 bases between. Original processing notes: Cell counts per sample came from amplifying reference gene primers. TCRdb's copy holds only in-frame clones and misses some; the assay was immunoSEQ multiplex PCR. For V, J and clone size, that table is used; D and trimming come from the DNA. The sample includes 300,000 to 350,000 clones, approximately 89% of them seen just once. The data derive from a study of blood T cell repertoires in COVID-19.

The sequencing input was PBMCs or T cells enriched from blood (not recorded which). V and J are TRBV5-6 and TRBJ1-3; D is undetermined. This receptor was identified in a woman aged 30 to 39 who had recovered from COVID-19. CDR3 coding DNA: TGTGCCAGCAGTCAGATTCTCTCTGGAAACACCATATATTTT. Translating gives CASSQILSGNTIYF.